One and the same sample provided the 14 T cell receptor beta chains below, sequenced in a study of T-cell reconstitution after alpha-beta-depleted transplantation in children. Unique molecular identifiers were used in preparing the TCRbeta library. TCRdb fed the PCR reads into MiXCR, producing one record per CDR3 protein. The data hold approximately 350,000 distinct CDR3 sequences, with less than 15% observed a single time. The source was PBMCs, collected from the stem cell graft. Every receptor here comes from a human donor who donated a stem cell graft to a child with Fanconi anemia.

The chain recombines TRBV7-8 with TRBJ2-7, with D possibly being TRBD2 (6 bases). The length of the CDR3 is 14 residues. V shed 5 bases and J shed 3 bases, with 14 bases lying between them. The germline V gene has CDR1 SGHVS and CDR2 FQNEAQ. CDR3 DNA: TGTGCCAGCAGCCGGGAGTCTTTAGGCTACGAGCAGTACTTC. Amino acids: CASSRESLGYEQYF.

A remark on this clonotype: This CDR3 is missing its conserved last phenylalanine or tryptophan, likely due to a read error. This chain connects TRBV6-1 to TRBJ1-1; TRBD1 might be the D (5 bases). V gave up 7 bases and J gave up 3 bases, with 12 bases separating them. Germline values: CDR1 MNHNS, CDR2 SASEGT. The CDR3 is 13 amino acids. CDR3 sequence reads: CASTRDYHTEAFC. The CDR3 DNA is TGTGCCAGCACCAGGGACTACCACACTGAAGCTTTCTGT.

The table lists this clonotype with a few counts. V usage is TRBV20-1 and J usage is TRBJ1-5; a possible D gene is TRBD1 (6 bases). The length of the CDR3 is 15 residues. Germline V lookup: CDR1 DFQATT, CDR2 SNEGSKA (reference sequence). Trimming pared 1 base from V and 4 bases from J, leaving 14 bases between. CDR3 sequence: CSARVVGGPNQPQHF. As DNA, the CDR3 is TGCAGTGCTAGAGTTGTTGGGGGGCCGAATCAGCCCCAGCATTTT.

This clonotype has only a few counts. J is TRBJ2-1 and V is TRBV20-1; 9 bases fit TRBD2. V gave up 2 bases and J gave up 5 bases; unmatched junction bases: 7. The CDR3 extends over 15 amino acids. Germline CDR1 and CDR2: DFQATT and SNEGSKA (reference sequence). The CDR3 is CSARLETSGNNEQFF. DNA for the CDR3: TGCAGTGCTAGACTCGAGACTAGCGGAAACAATGAGCAGTTCTTC.

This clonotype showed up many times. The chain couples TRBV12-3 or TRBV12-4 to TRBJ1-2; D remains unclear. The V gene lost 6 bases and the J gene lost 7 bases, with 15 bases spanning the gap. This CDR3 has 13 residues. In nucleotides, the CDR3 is TGTGCCAGCAGCCAAAGGAGGGAGGGTGGCTACACCTTC. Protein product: CASSQRREGGYTF.

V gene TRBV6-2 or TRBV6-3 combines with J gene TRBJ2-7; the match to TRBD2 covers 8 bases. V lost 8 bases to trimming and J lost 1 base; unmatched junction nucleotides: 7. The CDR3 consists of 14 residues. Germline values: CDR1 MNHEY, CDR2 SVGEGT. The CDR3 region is CASRSAGGSYEQYF. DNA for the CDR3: TGTGCCAGCCGATCCGCGGGGGGTTCCTACGAGCAGTACTTC.

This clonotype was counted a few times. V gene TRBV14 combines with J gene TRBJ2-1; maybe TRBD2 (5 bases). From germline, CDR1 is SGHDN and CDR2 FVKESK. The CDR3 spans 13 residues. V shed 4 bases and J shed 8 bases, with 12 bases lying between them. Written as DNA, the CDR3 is TGTGCCAGCAGCCTGGCGAGGGTCGATGAGCAGTTCTTC. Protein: CASSLARVDEQFF.

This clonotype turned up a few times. Here the CDR3 DNA reads TGCAGCGCCGAGGGGGGGGTCGGGGAAGCTTTCTTT. Translated, it gives CSAEGGVGEAFF. The chain joins TRBV29-1 to TRBJ1-1; possible D gene TRBD1, 6 bases. Germline values: CDR1 SQVTM, CDR2 ANQGSEA. V was pared by 7 bases and J by 8 bases, with 17 bases between. The CDR3 sequence is 12 residues long.

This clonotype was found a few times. In nucleotides, the CDR3 is TGTGCCAGTAGTCCCCGGGACAGGGACCAAGAGACCCAGTACTTC. Translated: CASSPRDRDQETQYF. The V gene is TRBV19, the J gene TRBJ2-5; 9 bases map to TRBD1. The length of the CDR3 is 15 residues. Germline V lookup: CDR1 LNHDA, CDR2 SQIVND (reference sequence). J was trimmed by 0 bases and V by 5 bases; bases with no gene match: 4. The full variable domain, its missing parts supplied by reference TRBV19 and TRBJ2-5, is DGGITQSPKYLFRKEGQNVTLSCEQNLNHDAMYWYRQDPGQGLRLIYYSQIVNDFQKGDIAEGYSVSREKKESFPLTVTSAQKNPTAFYLCASSPRDRDQETQYFGPGTRLLVL.

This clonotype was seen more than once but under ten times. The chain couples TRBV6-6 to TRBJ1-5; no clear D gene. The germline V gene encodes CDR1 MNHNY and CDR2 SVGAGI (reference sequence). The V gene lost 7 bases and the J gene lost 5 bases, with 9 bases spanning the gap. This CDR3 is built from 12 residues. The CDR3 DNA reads TGTGCCAGCAAGACCCGCGATCAGCCCCAGCATTTT. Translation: CASKTRDQPQHF.

The CDR3 here is CASSFSLPKGGELFF. CDR3 in DNA: TGCGCCAGCAGTTTTAGCCTCCCGAAGGGCGGGGAGCTGTTTTTT. The V and J genes are TRBV5-1 and TRBJ2-2; D ambiguous. V lost 5 bases and J 7 bases, leaving 18 bases between the germline ends. This CDR3 is built from 15 residues. Germline values: CDR1 SGHRS, CDR2 YFSETQ.

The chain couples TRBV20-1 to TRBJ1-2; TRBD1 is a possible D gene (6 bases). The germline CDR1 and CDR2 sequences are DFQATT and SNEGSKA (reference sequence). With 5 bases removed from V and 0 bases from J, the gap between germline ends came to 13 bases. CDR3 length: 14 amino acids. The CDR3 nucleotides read TGCAGTGCTGGGGGGGCGAGAGCTAACTATGGCTACACCTTC. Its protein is CSAGGARANYGYTF.

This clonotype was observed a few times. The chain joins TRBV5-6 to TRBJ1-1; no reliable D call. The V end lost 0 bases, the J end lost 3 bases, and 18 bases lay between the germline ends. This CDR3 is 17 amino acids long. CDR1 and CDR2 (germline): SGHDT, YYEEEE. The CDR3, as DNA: TGTGCCAGCAGCTTGGTGATCAACGGAGCTTACGACACTGAAGCTTTCTTT. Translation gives CASSLVINGAYDTEAFF.

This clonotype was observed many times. The CDR3 reads CASSFDRVGDEQYF. The CDR3 DNA sequence: TGCGCCAGCAGCTTCGACAGGGTAGGGGACGAGCAGTACTTC. J is TRBJ2-7 and V is TRBV5-1, with 7 bases aligning to TRBD1. V was pared by 2 bases and J by 5 bases, with 7 bases of the junction left unmatched. The CDR3 runs 14 residues. Germline CDR1 SGHRS, CDR2 YFSETQ. The complete variable domain, with remaining parts taken from reference TRBV5-1 and TRBJ2-7, reads KAGVTQTPRYLIKTRGQQVTLSCSPISGHRSVSWYQQTPGQGLQFLFEYFSETQRNKGNFPGRFSGRQFSNSRSEMNVSTLELGDSALYLCASSFDRVGDEQYFGPGTRLTVT.